This note documents a single T cell receptor beta chain sequence. The antigen is unknown. Drawing of peripheral blood yielded about 10 milliliters from each donor. It was with a sample-barcoded 5' primer and a J-beta primer mix that a second PCR of roughly 7 to 12 cycles was run. TCRdb re-called the 5' RACE reads through MiXCR, storing one row per CDR3 protein. The profile shows some 640,000 distinct CDR3 sequences, about 52% of them singletons. This specimen comes from a study of blood T cells in healthy people across ages. Findings and caveats of the study: Naive and antigen-experienced cells could not be conclusively compared, given unsorted PBMCs.

Germline CDR1 SGHVS, CDR2 FNYEAQ. The ends lost 2 bases at V and 12 bases at J; junction bases unmatched: 6. CDR3 length: 13 amino acids. Sequenced material: blood. This TCR came from a woman aged 55-70 years in good health. The chain carries TRBV7-6 and TRBJ2-1, with 8 bases aligning to TRBD2. The CDR3 is CASSLLREGVQFF. The CDR3 DNA reads as TGTGCCAGCAGCTTACTCCGGGAGGGGGTGCAGTTCTTC.